This entry concerns a single TCR beta chain. The source of the sample is a study of CD8+ T cells in alopecia areata. With V trimmed by 4 bases and J by 6 bases, 14 bases remained unmatched. There are 16 residues in the CDR3. Looked up from germline, CDR1 is LGHNA and CDR2 is YNFKEQ. After isolation, RNA underwent reverse transcription to generate cDNA as the sequencing template. Data came from immunoSEQ multiplex PCR; TCRdb stores just in-frame clones and leaves some out. The repertoire has 100,000 to 150,000 clones, under 40% of them found once; the top ten carry approximately 3%. This sequence joins TRBV4-2 and TRBJ2-7; 8 bases fit TRBD1. The sequencing input was CD4+ T cells sorted from blood. The TCR comes from a human donor with alopecia areata. CDR3 residues: CASSLRIGTGSGEQYF. The CDR3 DNA follows: TGTGCCAGCAGCCTAAGGATCGGGACAGGTTCGGGCGAGCAGTACTTC.